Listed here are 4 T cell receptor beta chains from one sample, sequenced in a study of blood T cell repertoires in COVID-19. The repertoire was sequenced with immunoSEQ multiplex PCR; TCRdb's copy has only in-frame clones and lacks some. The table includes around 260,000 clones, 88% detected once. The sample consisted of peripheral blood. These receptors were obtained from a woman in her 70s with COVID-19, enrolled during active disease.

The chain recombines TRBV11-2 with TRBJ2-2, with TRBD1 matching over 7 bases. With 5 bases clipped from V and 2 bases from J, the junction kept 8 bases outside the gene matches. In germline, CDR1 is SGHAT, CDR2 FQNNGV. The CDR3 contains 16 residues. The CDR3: CASSKNDRVNTGELFF. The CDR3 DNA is TGTGCCAGCAGCAAAAACGACAGGGTTAACACCGGGGAGCTGTTTTTT.

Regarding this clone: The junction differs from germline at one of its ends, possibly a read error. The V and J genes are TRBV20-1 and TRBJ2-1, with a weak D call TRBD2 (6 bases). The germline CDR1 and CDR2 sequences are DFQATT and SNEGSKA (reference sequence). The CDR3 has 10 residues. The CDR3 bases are TGCAGTGCTAGCAAGGGACTTCCGATCTTC. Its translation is CSASKGLPIF.

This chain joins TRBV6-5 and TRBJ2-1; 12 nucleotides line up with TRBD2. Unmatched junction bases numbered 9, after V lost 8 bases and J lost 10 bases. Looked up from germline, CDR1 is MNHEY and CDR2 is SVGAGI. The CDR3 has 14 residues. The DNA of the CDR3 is TGTGCCAGCCAAGGGCTAGCGGGAGGGAGGGAGCAGTTCTTC. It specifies CASQGLAGGREQFF.

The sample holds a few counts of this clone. The DNA for the CDR3 is TGTGCCAGCAGAGCTCGGACGGGAACCTACGAGCAGTACTTC. It encodes CASRARTGTYEQYF. V is TRBV28 and J is TRBJ2-7, with D tentatively TRBD2 (5 bases). The CDR3 totals 14 residues. Germline V CDR1 and CDR2: MDHEN, SYDVKM. V was pared by 6 bases and J by 2 bases, with 14 bases between.